Described below is a single TCR beta chain sequence and its context. Methods used by the authors: Nucleated cell counts were estimated from reference gene primer amplification. Clones were read by immunoSEQ multiplex PCR, and TCRdb kept only the in-frame ones, dropping some. For V, J and clone size, that table is used; D and trimming come from the DNA. The sample lists under 200,000 clones; less than 85% were seen once. This specimen comes from a study of blood T cell repertoires in COVID-19. Cohort 3 donors counted as recovered after two negative PCRs, clearance, or resolved symptoms. The sequenced sample consisted of PBMCs or T cells enriched from blood (not recorded which). This TCR derives from a woman aged 45 to 65 who had recovered from COVID-19.

CDR3 amino acids: CASSTGTANTGELFF. The CDR3 DNA reads as TGTGCCAGCAGCACCGGGACAGCGAACACCGGGGAGCTGTTTTTT. The V and J genes are TRBV2 and TRBJ2-2; 7 nucleotides align to TRBD1. There are 15 residues in the CDR3. The germline CDR1 and CDR2 sequences are SNHLY and FYNNEI. J gave up 0 bases and V 6 bases, and 4 bases lay outside the gene matches. The full variable domain, rest sourced from reference TRBV2 and TRBJ2-2, is EPEVTQTPSHQVTQMGQEVILRCVPISNHLYFYWYRQILGQKVEFLVSFYNNEISEKSEIFDDQFSVERPDGSNFTLKIRSTKLEDSAMYFCASSTGTANTGELFFGEGSRLTVL.